This T cell receptor (beta chain) was sequenced for a study of T cell responses to AZD1222 COVID-19 vaccine. Study outcomes and limitations: Only six people who got AZD1222 tested seropositive at baseline.

Assay: immunoSEQ multiplex PCR; the TCRdb copy retains only in-frame clones and omits some. The table has 150,000 or so clones, about 85% seen once; the top ten hold approximately 3.1%. The CDR3 is made up of 15 amino acids. Germline V CDR1 and CDR2: SGHNT, YYREEE (reference sequence). The junction had 9 bases not matched to a gene; V was cut back by 5 bases and J by 3 bases. Remarks on this clone: The antigen is unknown.

Sequencing was performed on peripheral blood, taken on day 0 of AZD1222 vaccination. The sequence was obtained from an adult in good health. The rearrangement joins TRBV5-4 to TRBJ2-7; 9 bases match TRBD2. The CDR3 loop reads CASRAGTSLVYEQYF. The DNA for the CDR3 is TGTGCCAGCAGGGCCGGGACTAGCTTAGTCTACGAGCAGTACTTC.